These 7 T cell receptor beta chains originate from one sample sequenced in a study of blood T cell repertoires in COVID-19. The table came from immunoSEQ multiplex PCR; TCRdb's copy has only in-frame clones and leaves some out. The sample has almost 70,000 clones; roughly 89% are singletons. The sample taken for sequencing was peripheral blood. The receptors here all came from a woman in her forties or fifties with active COVID-19.

The chain couples TRBV24-1 to TRBJ2-5; D ambiguous. This CDR3 region has 13 residues. Between the trimmed V and J ends, which lost 2 bases and 5 bases, there was a span of 8 bases. Germline V gene sequence: CDR1 KGHDR, CDR2 SFDVKD. CDR3 DNA: TGTGCCACCAGTGATTACCCGGAGGAGACCCAGTACTTC. This encodes CATSDYPEETQYF.

This chain connects TRBV11-2 to TRBJ2-2; tentatively, D is TRBD1 (6 bases). CDR3 length equals 16 residues. V gave up 3 bases and J gave up 8 bases, with 19 bases separating them. CDR1 and CDR2 (germline): SGHAT, FQNNGV. CDR3 coding DNA: TGTGCCAGCAGCTTCTCCGGGACATTGGGTCCTGGGGAGCTGTTTTTT. Amino acids: CASSFSGTLGPGELFF.

Comments on this clone: This sample includes further DNA sequences coding for the same CDR3. V usage is TRBV24-1 and J usage is TRBJ2-7; 12 nucleotides line up with TRBD2. The CDR3 has 17 amino acids. V trimming: 2 bases; J trimming: 1 base; junction bases outside the gene matches: 5. Germline CDR1 KGHDR, CDR2 SFDVKD. The CDR3 coding sequence is TGTGCCACCAGTGATTCCGGACTAGCGGGAAGGTCCTACGAGCAGTACTTC. Residues: CATSDSGLAGRSYEQYF.

CDR3 in amino acids: CAWDSTGVTYNEQFF. The CDR3 DNA is TGTGCCTGGGACTCAACGGGAGTAACCTACAATGAGCAGTTCTTC. This chain links TRBV30 with TRBJ2-1, with TRBD2 as a possible D gene (6 bases). The CDR3 is made up of 15 amino acids. Per the germline V gene, CDR1 is GTSNPN and CDR2 is SVGIG (reference sequence). Trimming shortened V by 5 bases and J by 2 bases, and 16 bases separated the two germline ends.

The V gene is TRBV19, the J gene TRBJ2-1; 8 nucleotides match TRBD2. V lost 8 bases, J lost 7 bases, and 13 bases stayed unmatched. Germline V lookup: CDR1 LNHDA, CDR2 SQIVND (reference sequence). The CDR3 contains 15 residues. CDR3 sequence: CASSGTRFPPNEQFF. CDR3 nucleotide sequence: TGTGCCAGTTCCGGGACTAGGTTCCCTCCTAATGAGCAGTTCTTC.

This clone was seen a single time. J is TRBJ1-2 and V is TRBV3-1 (or the pseudogene TRBV3-2), with a weak D call TRBD1 (6 bases). V was pared by 5 bases and J by 8 bases, with 12 bases between. CDR1 is LGHDT, CDR2 YNNKEL, per germline (reference sequence). The CDR3 contains 12 residues. The CDR3 sequence: CASSNRVEGYTF. The DNA for the CDR3 is TGTGCCAGCAGCAACAGGGTCGAAGGCTACACCTTC.

The J gene is TRBJ2-5, the V gene TRBV4-2, with unresolved D. The V and J ends lost 0 bases and 5 bases respectively, with 4 bases between them. Germline CDR1 is LGHNA and CDR2 is YNFKEQ. This CDR3 spans 12 amino acids. CDR3 amino acids: CASSQERETQYF. The CDR3, as DNA: TGTGCCAGCAGCCAAGAGCGGGAGACCCAGTACTTC.